This TCR beta chain was observed in a study of T cells in narcolepsy. The CDR3 covers 15 residues. The V gene's germline CDR1 is GTSNPN and CDR2 SVGIG (reference sequence). V lost 2 bases to trimming and J lost 3 bases; unmatched junction nucleotides: 7. TCRdb's table, derived via immunoSEQ multiplex PCR, lists solely in-frame clones and lacks some. Seen here are around 35,000 clones, roughly 80% observed once, and the top ten hold 2.5%. The clonotype comes from a human donor with narcolepsy. The sample was CD45RA- memory CD4+ T cells from PBMCs. The J gene is TRBJ1-2, the V gene TRBV30, with 9 positions matching TRBD1. The CDR3 DNA sequence: TGTGCCTGGAGTCCCCCCGGACAGGGGTACTATGGCTACACCTTC. Its translation: CAWSPPGQGYYGYTF.